The 5 T cell receptor beta chains below come from one sample, sequenced in a study of CXCR3-negative and CXCR3-positive naive CD8 T cells (dated by TCRdb to between 2019 and 2020). Study-wide findings and limitations: TRB CDR3s from CXCR3-positive naive cells showed higher hydrophobicity (lower Kidera factor 4), lower energy, and higher strength and volume indices than CXCR3-negative naive cells.

Instrument used: NextSeq 550. The Human TCR Profiling Kit (MiLaboratory) was used to make UMI-labeled 5' RACE TRB cDNA libraries. Each CDR3 protein sequence appears as one entry after TCRdb reprocessed the reads, and no DNA is included. For this sample, the table gives around 60,000 distinct CDR3 sequences. Approximately 0.8% of the sample lies in the top ten. What these receptors recognize is not known. Sequencing was performed on naive CXCR3+ CD8+ T cells from blood. This specimen's cell subset or site label, interpreted: CD45RO-CCR7+CD27+CD95- naive CD8+ T cells expressing CXCR3 (TNR3+). The source is a human donor in good health. Some clones in this sample may be carry-over from other donors' samples.

The chain carries TRBV29-1 and TRBJ2-5; TCRdb designates TRBD2, a call that cannot be tested without DNA. The CDR3 has 13 amino acids. The germline CDR1 and CDR2 sequences are SQVTM and ANQGSEA. The CDR3 spells CSVEEGGGETQYF.

The chain joins TRBV7-8 to TRBJ2-7; absent DNA, TCRdb's TRBD1 call cannot be checked. Germline lookup yields CDR1 SGHVS and CDR2 FQNEAQ. The CDR3 length is 14 residues. Here the CDR3 reads CASSFGTGSYEQYF. Full variable domain (missing parts from reference TRBV7-8 and TRBJ2-7): GAGVSQSPRYKVAKRGQDVALRCDPISGHVSLFWYQQALGQGPEFLTYFQNEAQLDKSGLPSDRFFAERPEGSVSTLKIQRTQQEDSAVYLCASSFGTGSYEQYFGPGTRLTVT.

The chain combines TRBV28 with TRBJ2-5; TCRdb indicates TRBD2, and absent DNA this call remains unverified. The CDR3 sequence is 14 residues long. CDR1 and CDR2 from the germline V gene are MDHEN and SYDVKM. CDR3 sequence reads: CASSLYGGEQTQYF.

The rearrangement links TRBV7-9 to TRBJ2-5. The germline CDR1 and CDR2 sequences are SEHNR and FQNEAQ (reference sequence). CDR3 length: 13 residues. CDR3 residues: CASSLADQETQYF.

This chain joins TRBV4-3 and TRBJ2-3. The germline V gene has CDR1 LGHNA and CDR2 YSLEER. The CDR3 totals 16 residues. The CDR3 here is CASSQEEYSSTDTQYF.